Each of the 3 T cell receptor beta chains below was sequenced from the same sample in a study of regulatory T cells in long-lasting Graves disease. Specified time point: persistent/refractory GD, antithyroid drugs over 5 years with positive TRAb. After RNA was extracted from PBMCs, the TCR library was made from it. Investigators prepared the TCR beta libraries by applying iRepertoire HTBI primers and Arm-PCR of CDR3 regions. MiXCR, applied by TCRdb to the multiplex PCR reads, yields one record per CDR3 protein. Of 400,000 to 500,000 distinct CDR3 sequences in the sample, 20% to 25% were seen once. This specimen was peripheral blood mononuclear cells (PBMCs), taken when the disease was refractory, from a patient treated with antithyroid drugs. The receptors originated from a female donor with Graves disease.

The CDR3 nucleotides are TGTGCCAGCAGTGCTTATAAGCCGGGGACAGGGTATCGTCGCGAGCAGTACTTC. Its protein is CASSAYKPGTGYRREQYF. The V call is TRBV28, the J call TRBJ2-7, with 9 bases that match TRBD1. The length of the CDR3 is 18 residues. The junction had 20 bases not matched to a gene; V was cut back by 5 bases and J by 6 bases. The V gene's germline CDR1 is MDHEN and CDR2 SYDVKM. The full variable domain, in which reference TRBV28 and TRBJ2-7 provide the parts outside the CDR3, is DVKVTQSSRYLVKRTGEKVFLECVQDMDHENMFWYRQDPGLGLRLIYFSYDVKMKEKGDIPEGYSVSREKKERFSLILESASTNQTSMYLCASSAYKPGTGYRREQYFGPGTRLTVT.

In regard to this clonotype: A far larger clone is one base from this, pointing to a likely read error. The gene calls are TRBV12-3 or TRBV12-4 and TRBJ1-4, with a weak D call TRBD1 (5 bases). Trimming shortened V by 5 bases and J by 8 bases, and 24 bases separated the two germline ends. The CDR3 consists of 17 residues. CDR3 in amino acids: CASSVGLAGRWDEKLFF. DNA of the CDR3: TGTGCCAGCAGTGTAGGGTTGGCAGGGAGATGGGACGAAAAACTGTTTTTT.

This clonotype was seen many times. The gene calls are TRBV2 and TRBJ2-5, with D perhaps TRBD1 or TRBD2 (6 bases each). The CDR3 runs to 13 residues. The V end lost 7 bases, the J end lost 3 bases, and 12 bases lay between the germline ends. Germline CDR1 is SNHLY and CDR2 is FYNNEI. CDR3 protein: CASKRGEEETQYF. The DNA for the CDR3 is TGTGCCAGCAAAAGGGGGGAAGAAGAGACCCAGTACTTC.